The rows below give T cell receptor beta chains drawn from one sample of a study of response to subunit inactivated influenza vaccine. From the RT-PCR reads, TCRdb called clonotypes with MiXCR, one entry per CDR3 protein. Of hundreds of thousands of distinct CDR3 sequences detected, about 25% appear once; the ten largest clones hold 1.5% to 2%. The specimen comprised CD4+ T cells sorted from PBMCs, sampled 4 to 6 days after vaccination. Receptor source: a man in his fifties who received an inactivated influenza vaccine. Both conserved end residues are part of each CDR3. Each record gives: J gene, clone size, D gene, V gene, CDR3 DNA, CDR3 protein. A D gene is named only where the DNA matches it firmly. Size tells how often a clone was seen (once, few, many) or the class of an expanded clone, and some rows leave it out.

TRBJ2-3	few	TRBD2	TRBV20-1	TGCAGTGCTCCGACTAGCGCCGCTGGCACAGATACGCAGTATTTT	CSAPTSAAGTDTQYF
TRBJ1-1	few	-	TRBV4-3	TGCGCCAGCAGCCAAGACCAACGTCCAGGTCTCTCTGAAGCTTTCTTT	CASSQDQRPGLSEAFF
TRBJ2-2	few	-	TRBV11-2	TGTGCCAGCAGGCCCCTCCGGGGAGGCGGGGAGCTGTTTTTT	CASRPLRGGGELFF
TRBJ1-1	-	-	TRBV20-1	TGCAGTGCTACTGGGGTACCCCCTGAAGCTTTCTTT	CSATGVPPEAFF
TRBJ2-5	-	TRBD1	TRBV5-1	TGCGCCAGCAGCGAAGGACAGGGGAGGGAGACCCAGTACTTC	CASSEGQGRETQYF
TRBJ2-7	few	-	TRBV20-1	TGCAGTGCTAGAGTCCTGAGTTGGTACGAGCAGTACTTC	CSARVLSWYEQYF
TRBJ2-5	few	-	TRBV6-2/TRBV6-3	TGTGCCAGCAGTTACGGGGGACTGGAAGAGACCCAGTACTTC	CASSYGGLEETQYF
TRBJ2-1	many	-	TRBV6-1	TGTGCCAGTTATAGCGTCCAGGGGCTCGAGCAGTTCTTC	CASYSVQGLEQFF
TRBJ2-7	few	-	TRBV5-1	TGCGCCAGCAGAGAACGCTTCGCACGGACATCCTACGAGCAGTACTTC	CASRERFARTSYEQYF
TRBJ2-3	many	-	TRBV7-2	TGTGCCAGCAGCTTGCAGGGTGTTCCCACAGATACGCAGTATTTT	CASSLQGVPTDTQYF
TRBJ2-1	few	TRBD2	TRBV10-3	TGTGCCATCACCCCAACTAGCGGGAGTCGGAATGAGCAGTTCTTC	CAITPTSGSRNEQFF
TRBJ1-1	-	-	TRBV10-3	TGTGCCATCAGTGAGTCGAAAGGGTTTTCGAACACTGAAGCTTTCTTT	CAISESKGFSNTEAFF